The 23 T cell receptor beta chains below were found in one sample sequenced in a study of neoadjuvant anti-PD-1 for oral cavity cancer. Only in-frame clones appear in the TCRdb table, and some are missing; sequencing was by immunoSEQ multiplex PCR. The sample has 84,000 or so clones, roughly 80% seen once. The sequencing here drew on PBMCs, taken before nivolumab (anti-PD-1) treatment. The source is a person aged 35 to 85 with oral cavity squamous cell carcinoma.

J is TRBJ2-3 and V is TRBV25-1, with D perhaps TRBD1 (6 bases). The ends were cut back, 0 bases at V and 4 bases at J, with 8 bases in the middle. The CDR3 extends over 14 amino acids. Per germline, CDR1 MGHDK and CDR2 SYGVNS. The CDR3 DNA follows: TGTGCCAGCAGTGAATATCGGACAGCAGATACGCAGTATTTT. This translates into CASSEYRTADTQYF.

V usage is TRBV5-1 and J usage is TRBJ2-4; 13 bases line up with TRBD2. The CDR3 is made up of 17 amino acids. V lost 0 bases and J lost 3; bases outside the gene matches: 3. Germline loops: CDR1 SGHRS, CDR2 YFSETQ. The DNA for the CDR3 is TGCGCCAGCAGCTTGGGACTAGCGGGAGGAGGCAAAAACATTCAGTACTTC. Translated: CASSLGLAGGGKNIQYF. Full variable domain (outside the CDR3, taken from reference TRBV5-1 and TRBJ2-4): KAGVTQTPRYLIKTRGQQVTLSCSPISGHRSVSWYQQTPGQGLQFLFEYFSETQRNKGNFPGRFSGRQFSNSRSEMNVSTLELGDSALYLCASSLGLAGGGKNIQYFGAGTRLSVL.

The rearrangement links TRBV11-3 to TRBJ2-3; 9 nucleotides match TRBD2. V shed 5 bases and J 2 bases; nucleotides not matched to a gene: 8. The CDR3 has 16 amino acids. Germline V gene lookup returns CDR1 SGHNT and CDR2 YENEEA. The CDR3 DNA sequence: TGTGCCAGCAGCAAAGGCAAGCGGGAGGCCACAGATACGCAGTATTTT. Protein: CASSKGKREATDTQYF.

The CDR3 nucleotides are TGTGCCAGTAGTCTGAGCGGGAGCGCCTACAATGAGCAGTTCTTC. This gives the protein CASSLSGSAYNEQFF. This chain joins TRBV19 and TRBJ2-1; TRBD2 matches at 8 bases. CDR1 LNHDA and CDR2 SQIVND come from the germline V gene (reference sequence). V was clipped by 5 bases and J by 2 bases; unmatched bases: 5. The CDR3 contains 15 residues.

CDR3 sequence (DNA): TGTGCCAGCAGGGCACAGGGAGAAGGGGAAAAACTGTTTTTT. Protein product: CASRAQGEGEKLFF. The gene calls are TRBV6-6 and TRBJ1-4; a weak D match, TRBD1 (6 bases). V lost 6 bases and J 8 bases, leaving 16 bases between the germline ends. The CDR3 runs 14 residues. Germline lookup yields CDR1 MNHNY and CDR2 SVGAGI (reference sequence).

This CDR3 is CAWSVTNSGANVLTF. DNA of the CDR3: TGTGCCTGGAGTGTTACCAACTCTGGGGCCAACGTCCTGACTTTC. The chain carries TRBV30 and TRBJ2-6; no firm D call. V shed 0 bases and J shed 0 bases, with 6 bases lying between them. CDR3 length: 15 residues. The V gene's germline CDR1 is GTSNPN and CDR2 SVGIG (reference sequence).

This chain uses TRBV2 with TRBJ2-7, with unresolved D. This CDR3 has 14 amino acids. The germline V and J ends were trimmed by 2 bases and 2 bases, with 10 bases remaining between them. CDR1 is SNHLY and CDR2 is FYNNEI in the germline V gene. The CDR3 protein is CASSELRTAYEQYF. In nucleotides, the CDR3 is TGTGCCAGCAGTGAATTAAGGACGGCCTACGAGCAGTACTTC.

The V call is TRBV6-6, the J call TRBJ2-3; D is undetermined. Germline CDR1 MNHNY, CDR2 SVGAGI (reference sequence). Trimming cost V 5 bases and J 5 bases, with 11 bases left between them. The CDR3 has 13 residues. CDR3 region: CASSTRAGDTQYF. The CDR3 nucleotides read TGTGCCAGCAGTACTCGGGCTGGAGATACGCAGTATTTT.

This clone came up a few times. The rearrangement joins TRBV2 to TRBJ1-5; 7 nucleotides line up with TRBD1. From germline, CDR1 is SNHLY and CDR2 FYNNEI. The CDR3 is 13 residues long. The J segment lost 4 bases and the V segment lost 8 bases, leaving 5 bases of the junction unmatched. The CDR3 loop is CASVTGRNQPQHF. The DNA of the CDR3 is TGTGCCAGCGTGACAGGGCGGAATCAGCCCCAGCATTTT.

The chain employs TRBV19 and TRBJ2-7; TRBD1 aligns across 8 bases. Germline CDR1 LNHDA, CDR2 SQIVND (reference sequence). The CDR3 has 14 residues. V gave up 5 bases and J gave up 3 bases; unmatched junction bases: 6. CDR3 amino acids: CASSEGQGSYEQYF. The CDR3 nucleotides read TGTGCCAGTAGTGAAGGACAGGGAAGCTACGAGCAGTACTTC. The full variable domain, in which reference TRBV19 and TRBJ2-7 provide the parts outside the CDR3, is DGGITQSPKYLFRKEGQNVTLSCEQNLNHDAMYWYRQDPGQGLRLIYYSQIVNDFQKGDIAEGYSVSREKKESFPLTVTSAQKNPTAFYLCASSEGQGSYEQYFGPGTRLTVT.

The J gene is TRBJ2-1, the V gene TRBV10-3; 12 positions match TRBD2. CDR1 is ENHRY, CDR2 SYGVKD, per germline. The J segment lost 12 bases and the V segment lost 2 bases, leaving 8 bases of the junction unmatched. This CDR3 comprises 15 residues. CDR3 loop: CAISEGGLAGYGQFF. CDR3 DNA sequence: TGTGCCATCAGTGAGGGAGGACTAGCGGGATATGGGCAGTTCTTC.

J is TRBJ2-1 and V is TRBV6-5; 9 bases fit TRBD2. The junction had 2 bases not matched to a gene; V was cut back by 6 bases and J by 2 bases. The germline CDR1 and CDR2 sequences are MNHEY and SVGAGI. The CDR3 is 14 residues long. The CDR3 protein is CASRSSGAYNEQFF. CDR3 sequence (DNA): TGTGCCAGCAGGTCTAGCGGGGCCTACAATGAGCAGTTCTTC.

The chain employs TRBV6-1 and TRBJ1-2, with TRBD1 identical over 8 bases. The trim removed 5 bases at V and 8 bases at J, leaving 4 bases unmatched. The CDR3 is 12 amino acids. Germline values: CDR1 MNHNS, CDR2 SASEGT. CDR3: CASSSTGAGYTF. The CDR3 DNA reads TGTGCCAGCAGTTCGACAGGGGCGGGCTACACCTTC.

The chain recombines TRBV7-3 with TRBJ1-1; D possibly corresponds to TRBD1 (5 bases). Germline V CDR1 and CDR2: SGHTA, FQGTGA. This CDR3 is built from 13 residues. Between the trimmed V and J ends, which lost 5 bases and 5 bases, there was a span of 12 bases. CDR3 amino acids: CASSLQGGTEAFF. The DNA for the CDR3 is TGTGCCAGCAGCCTCCAGGGAGGGACTGAAGCTTTCTTT.

This rearrangement joins TRBV6-5 to TRBJ2-7, with TRBD2 as a possible D gene (5 bases). Germline CDR1 and CDR2: MNHEY and SVGAGI. This CDR3 has 15 residues. Trimming took 6 bases from V and 3 from J, leaving 18 bases between them. CDR3 region: CASSPSSPDFYEQYF. Written as DNA, the CDR3 is TGTGCCAGCAGCCCCTCAAGCCCGGACTTCTACGAGCAGTACTTC.

The chain joins TRBV7-8 to TRBJ2-1; D not certain. The CDR3 has 14 residues. The germline CDR1 and CDR2 sequences are SGHVS and FQNEAQ. Deletions cut 4 bases from V and 4 bases from J, with 11 bases between. CDR3 amino acids: CASSSTRGYNEQFF. DNA of the CDR3: TGTGCCAGCAGCTCAACTCGCGGTTACAATGAGCAGTTCTTC. Full variable domain (missing parts from reference TRBV7-8 and TRBJ2-1): GAGVSQSPRYKVAKRGQDVALRCDPISGHVSLFWYQQALGQGPEFLTYFQNEAQLDKSGLPSDRFFAERPEGSVSTLKIQRTQQEDSAVYLCASSSTRGYNEQFFGPGTRLTVL.

This rearrangement joins TRBV5-4 to TRBJ1-1, with D perhaps TRBD1 (6 bases). This CDR3 has 15 residues. V lost 3 bases to trimming and J lost 1 base, with 13 bases between them. CDR1 SGHNT and CDR2 YYREEE come from the germline V gene (reference sequence). The CDR3 sequence is CASSSALTGNTEAFF. Written as DNA, the CDR3 is TGTGCCAGCAGCTCAGCTCTGACAGGGAACACTGAAGCTTTCTTT.

This chain joins TRBV30 and TRBJ1-2; 8 bases fit TRBD1. Germline V gives CDR1 GTSNPN, CDR2 SVGIG (reference sequence). After removal of 0 bases from V and 4 bases from J, the junction contained 10 bases not matched to a gene. CDR3 length: 16 amino acids. The CDR3 loop is CAWSVEDRVISYGYTF. CDR3 coding DNA: TGTGCCTGGAGTGTAGAGGACAGGGTCATAAGCTATGGCTACACCTTC.

The chain has TRBV29-1 and TRBJ1-5; D ambiguous. The CDR3 covers 12 residues. The germline V and J ends were trimmed by 4 bases and 0 bases, with 4 bases remaining between them. CDR1 SQVTM and CDR2 ANQGSEA come from the germline V gene. The CDR3 nucleotides read TGCAGCGTTGCAGCTAGCAATCAGCCCCAGCATTTT. Residues: CSVAASNQPQHF.

The rearrangement joins TRBV19 to TRBJ2-5, with a weak D call TRBD1 (5 bases). The ends were cut back, 6 bases at V and 7 bases at J, with 18 bases in the middle. This CDR3 is 14 amino acids long. Germline V lookup: CDR1 LNHDA, CDR2 SQIVND (reference sequence). The CDR3 protein is CASSQGWDVGTQYF. CDR3 sequence (DNA): TGTGCCAGTAGCCAGGGATGGGATGTTGGGACCCAGTACTTC.

This chain links TRBV2 with TRBJ1-4; 9 bases map to TRBD1. The CDR3 loop spans 16 amino acids. The ends lost 7 bases at V and 4 bases at J; junction bases unmatched: 10. Germline V gene sequence: CDR1 SNHLY, CDR2 FYNNEI. Here the CDR3 DNA reads TGTGCCAGCACCCTGCGGGGGACAGGGATTAATGAAAAACTGTTTTTT. This encodes CASTLRGTGINEKLFF. Full variable domain (rest looked up from reference TRBV2 and TRBJ1-4): EPEVTQTPSHQVTQMGQEVILRCVPISNHLYFYWYRQILGQKVEFLVSFYNNEISEKSEIFDDQFSVERPDGSNFTLKIRSTKLEDSAMYFCASTLRGTGINEKLFFGSGTQLSVL.

The chain links TRBV5-1 to TRBJ2-7; 8 bases fit TRBD1. The CDR3 is 14 amino acids. Per the germline V gene, CDR1 is SGHRS and CDR2 is YFSETQ. V dropped 4 bases and J dropped 6; count of bases not matched to a gene: 9. The CDR3 loop reads CASSPPGQASEQYF. The CDR3 nucleotides read TGCGCCAGCAGCCCGCCGGGACAGGCGTCCGAGCAGTACTTC.

The chain links TRBV27 to TRBJ1-2; 7 bases match TRBD1. This CDR3 has 16 amino acids. Per the germline V gene, CDR1 is MNHEY and CDR2 is SMNVEV (reference sequence). The trim removed 0 bases at V and 1 base at J, leaving 5 bases unmatched. For the CDR3, the DNA is TGTGCCAGCAGTTTATCGGAATCAGGGGGTAACTATGGCTACACCTTC. Encoded protein: CASSLSESGGNYGYTF.